These 27 T cell receptor beta chains share one sample of origin, sequenced in a study of brain T cells in children with intractable seizures (dated by TCRdb to the early 2020s). The library was produced with the immunoSEQ multiplex PCR assay. As stored in TCRdb, this immuneACCESS dataset retains in-frame rearrangements with V and J assigned. A fraction of the clones does not appear; measured against another copy, unresolved V genes explain less than half of the discrepancy, and the remainder lacks a known reason. Present in this sample are just under 65,000 clones, 90% to 97% of which were seen just once. 0.35% to 0.4% of the sample is taken by the ten largest. The intended sense of this specimen's time point label: resected brain tissue, or blood drawn just prior to surgery. The source material was peripheral blood, sampled at surgery. The receptors stem from a boy under two years old with focal cortical dysplasia and intractable seizures.

The CDR3 nucleotides read TGTGCCAGCAGCCTTGGACTAGCGGGGGAGGGAGATACGCAGTATTTT. This sequence encodes CASSLGLAGEGDTQYF. The chain has TRBV7-2 and TRBJ2-3; 13 bases line up with TRBD2. This CDR3 is 16 amino acids long. Germline loops: CDR1 SGHTA, CDR2 FQGNSA. Trimming took 5 bases from V and 5 from J; bases not matched to a gene: 7.

The V call is TRBV7-3, the J call TRBJ1-1; the D gene is possibly TRBD1 (5 bases). V was trimmed by 5 bases and J by 1 base, leaving 11 bases between them. From germline, CDR1 is SGHTA and CDR2 FQGTGA. The CDR3 spans 14 residues. CDR3 nucleotides: TGTGCCAGCAGCCTGCAGGGAAGGAACACTGAAGCTTTCTTT. Its protein is CASSLQGRNTEAFF.

The chain couples TRBV7-2 to TRBJ2-2; TRBD1 might be the D (5 bases). This CDR3 comprises 14 residues. Germline CDR1 SGHTA, CDR2 FQGNSA. V was pared by 1 base and J by 6 bases, with 9 bases between. The DNA for the CDR3 is TGTGCCAGCAGCTTAGGGGGCGCTTCCGGGGAGCTGTTTTTT. Its protein product is CASSLGGASGELFF.

The chain has TRBV2 and TRBJ2-3; D is unclear. The CDR3 sequence is 16 residues long. The V and J ends lost 4 bases and 2 bases respectively, with 16 bases between them. Germline V gives CDR1 SNHLY, CDR2 FYNNEI. CDR3 amino acids: CASSVPPPQYTDTQYF. The CDR3 nucleotides are TGTGCCAGCAGTGTACCCCCCCCACAATACACAGATACGCAGTATTTT.

This sequence joins TRBV6-5 and TRBJ2-7; D unresolved. Trimming took off 8 bases at V and 2 bases at J, with 16 bases between the two ends. The CDR3 sequence is 14 residues long. The germline CDR1 and CDR2 sequences are MNHEY and SVGAGI. The CDR3 spells CASDIDPVAYEQYF. CDR3 nucleotides: TGTGCCAGCGACATTGACCCTGTCGCCTACGAGCAGTACTTC.

This chain connects TRBV6-5 to TRBJ2-7, with 10 bases identical to TRBD1. Trimming took 2 bases from V and 7 from J; bases not matched to a gene: 8. The CDR3 runs 15 residues. Germline-derived CDR1 and CDR2 are MNHEY and SVGAGI. The CDR3 spells CASSYVGDRGWEQYF. The CDR3, as DNA: TGTGCCAGCAGTTACGTCGGGGACAGGGGTTGGGAGCAGTACTTC.

The chain recombines TRBV3-1 (or the pseudogene TRBV3-2) with TRBJ1-6; no definite D call. The germline gives CDR1 LGHDT, CDR2 YNNKEL (reference sequence). The CDR3 is 12 residues long. V was pared by 1 base and J by 7 bases, with 2 bases between. CDR3 residues: CASSQANSPLHF. The CDR3 region has the DNA TGTGCCAGCAGCCAAGCCAATTCACCCCTCCACTTT.

CDR3 DNA: TGTGCCAGTAGTATCCCCGGGACCAATTCACCCCTCCACTTT. Amino acids: CASSIPGTNSPLHF. The V gene is TRBV19, the J gene TRBJ1-6; tentatively, D is TRBD1 (5 bases). The germline V and J ends were trimmed by 3 bases and 7 bases, with 10 bases remaining between them. Germline-derived CDR1 and CDR2 are LNHDA and SQIVND (reference sequence). This CDR3 spans 14 amino acids.

The rearrangement joins TRBV9 to TRBJ2-5; 9 bases are shared with TRBD2. CDR1 SGDLS and CDR2 YYNGEE come from the germline V gene. V shed 4 bases, J shed 2 bases, and the junction held 3 bases outside the gene matches. The CDR3 is made up of 14 amino acids. The CDR3: CASSTSGGQETQYF. The CDR3, as DNA: TGTGCCAGCAGCACCAGCGGGGGGCAAGAGACCCAGTACTTC. The whole variable domain, filled in from reference TRBV9 and TRBJ2-5, reads DSGVTQTPKHLITATGQRVTLRCSPRSGDLSVYWYQQSLDQGLQFLIQYYNGEERAKGNILERFSAQQFPDLHSELNLSSLELGDSALYFCASSTSGGQETQYFGPGTRLLVL.

This clone was seen only once. This chain connects TRBV7-2 to TRBJ1-5; the D is unclear. The CDR3 totals 19 residues. Looked up from germline, CDR1 is SGHTA and CDR2 is FQGNSA. Trimming stripped 0 bases from V and 0 bases from J, with 18 bases between. This CDR3 is CASSLALAIGTYSNQPQHF. CDR3 nucleotides: TGTGCCAGCAGCTTAGCCCTTGCTATAGGTACCTATAGCAATCAGCCCCAGCATTTT.

V usage is TRBV11-2 and J usage is TRBJ2-1, with TRBD2 identical over 11 bases. The CDR3 length is 14 residues. The V gene end was trimmed by 2 bases and the J gene end by 8 bases; junction bases not matched to a gene: 2. CDR1 SGHAT and CDR2 FQNNGV come from the germline V gene. In nucleotides, the CDR3 is TGTGCCAGCAGCTTACTAGCGGGAGGTGATGAGCAGTTCTTC. It encodes CASSLLAGGDEQFF.

The chain has TRBV5-5 and TRBJ1-6, with D possibly being TRBD1 (5 bases). Germline values: CDR1 SGHKS, CDR2 YYEKEE (reference sequence). V dropped 1 base and J dropped 2 bases, with 7 bases sitting between them. This CDR3 is built from 15 residues. The chain's CDR3 is CASSLRTTYNSPLHF. The CDR3 nucleotides read TGTGCCAGCAGCTTGCGGACAACCTATAATTCACCCCTCCACTTT. The full variable domain, completed using reference TRBV5-5 and TRBJ1-6, is DAGVTQSPTHLIKTRGQQVTLRCSPISGHKSVSWYQQVLGQGPQFIFQYYEKEERGRGNFPDRFSARQFPNYSSELNVNALLLGDSALYLCASSLRTTYNSPLHFGNGTRLTVT.

V is TRBV2 and J is TRBJ2-2, with D possibly TRBD2 on 5 matching bases. Germline CDR1 and CDR2: SNHLY and FYNNEI. Trimming took off 7 bases at V and 4 bases at J, with 19 bases between the two ends. The CDR3 is 16 residues long. In nucleotides, the CDR3 is TGTGCCAGCACAGTGGTGGGAAAGGGAGTCACCGGGGAGCTGTTTTTT. It yields the protein CASTVVGKGVTGELFF.

V is TRBV18 and J is TRBJ1-2; D uncertain. The CDR3 is made up of 18 amino acids. Germline V lookup: CDR1 KGHSH, CDR2 LQKENI. V lost 4 bases and J 0 bases, leaving 21 bases between the germline ends. CDR3 region: CASSLSPLDTTSNYGYTF. The CDR3 bases are TGTGCCAGCTCACTTAGCCCCCTAGACACAACCTCTAACTATGGCTACACCTTC.

The chain links TRBV2 to TRBJ2-6; D is possibly TRBD1 (5 bases). Per germline, CDR1 SNHLY and CDR2 FYNNEI. CDR3 size: 17 residues. Trimming took 2 bases from V and 0 from J, leaving 11 bases between them. CDR3 DNA sequence: TGTGCCAGCAGTGAATCAGGGTATGTCTCTGGGGCCAACGTCCTGACTTTC. Protein sequence: CASSESGYVSGANVLTF. Combining the CDR3 with reference TRBV2 and TRBJ2-6 gives the whole variable domain EPEVTQTPSHQVTQMGQEVILRCVPISNHLYFYWYRQILGQKVEFLVSFYNNEISEKSEIFDDQFSVERPDGSNFTLKIRSTKLEDSAMYFCASSESGYVSGANVLTFGAGSRLTVL.

CDR3 loop: CASSLWSEKLFF. For the CDR3, the DNA is TGTGCCAGCAGCTTATGGTCTGAAAAACTGTTTTTT. The chain couples TRBV7-6 to TRBJ1-4; D is unclear. V was pared by 2 bases and J by 7 bases, with 5 bases between. CDR3 size: 12 residues. Looked up from germline, CDR1 is SGHVS and CDR2 is FNYEAQ.

This clone was seen only once. This chain connects TRBV27 to TRBJ2-7, with D possibly matching TRBD1 (6 bases). Germline CDR1 MNHEY, CDR2 SMNVEV (reference sequence). The CDR3 spans 15 residues. Trimming cost V 3 bases and J 0 bases, with 12 bases left between them. The CDR3 spells CASSFNRVRSYEQYF. Here the CDR3 DNA reads TGTGCCAGCAGTTTTAACAGGGTGCGCTCCTACGAGCAGTACTTC.

The chain uses TRBV27 and TRBJ2-1; D gene uncertain. This CDR3 is built from 15 residues. Germline V gene data show CDR1 as MNHEY and CDR2 as SMNVEV (reference sequence). V lost 3 bases and J lost 6, with 15 bases in between. The chain's CDR3 is CASSLTGPWGNEQFF. For the CDR3, the DNA is TGTGCCAGCAGTTTGACGGGTCCTTGGGGCAATGAGCAGTTCTTC.

This clone appeared once. The CDR3 loop is CASSSWTSGGYGNEQFF. Written as DNA, the CDR3 is TGTGCCAGCAGCTCCTGGACTAGCGGGGGGTATGGCAATGAGCAGTTCTTC. The chain couples TRBV7-9 to TRBJ2-1; 14 bases are shared with TRBD2. Germline loops: CDR1 SEHNR, CDR2 FQNEAQ (reference sequence). The CDR3 sequence is 17 residues long. V was clipped by 4 bases and J by 6 bases; unmatched bases: 8.

This clone was picked up one time. The chain couples TRBV9 to TRBJ2-7; D may be TRBD1 or TRBD2 (5 bases each). Trimming removed 3 bases from V and 7 bases from J, with 20 bases in between. Looked up from germline, CDR1 is SGDLS and CDR2 is YYNGEE. The CDR3 contains 15 residues. In DNA form, the CDR3 reads TGTGCCAGCAGCGCTAGGGACGGACCTCCGTGGGAGCAGTACTTC. It is translated as CASSARDGPPWEQYF. Filled out from reference TRBV9 and TRBJ2-7, the complete variable domain reads DSGVTQTPKHLITATGQRVTLRCSPRSGDLSVYWYQQSLDQGLQFLIQYYNGEERAKGNILERFSAQQFPDLHSELNLSSLELGDSALYFCASSARDGPPWEQYFGPGTRLTVT.

The chain recombines TRBV18 with TRBJ1-2; 9 bases match TRBD1. V lost 3 bases to trimming and J lost 3 bases; unmatched junction nucleotides: 2. Germline V gives CDR1 KGHSH, CDR2 LQKENI. The CDR3 runs 14 residues. CDR3 region: CASSPGQGDYGYTF. The CDR3 DNA is TGTGCCAGCTCACCGGGACAGGGCGACTATGGCTACACCTTC.

Here the CDR3 reads CASSPRRLAGAYEQYF. CDR3 nucleotides: TGTGCCAGCAGCCCACGAAGACTAGCGGGAGCCTACGAGCAGTACTTC. The rearrangement uses TRBV7-2 and TRBJ2-7; 12 nucleotides agree with TRBD2. This CDR3 has 16 amino acids. CDR1 SGHTA and CDR2 FQGNSA come from the germline V gene. Trimming removed 5 bases from V and 2 bases from J; junction bases left unmatched: 7. The variable domain in full, completed from reference TRBV7-2 and TRBJ2-7, reads GAGVSQSPSNKVTEKGKDVELRCDPISGHTALYWYRQSLGQGLEFLIYFQGNSAPDKSGLPSDRFSAERTGGSVSTLTIQRTQQEDSAVYLCASSPRRLAGAYEQYFGPGTRLTVT.

This chain connects TRBV3-1 (or the pseudogene TRBV3-2) to TRBJ2-5; D is unclear. Trimming pared 3 bases from V and 2 bases from J, leaving 16 bases between. Germline CDR1 reads LGHDT; CDR2 reads YNNKEL (reference sequence). This CDR3 has 16 amino acids. The CDR3 spells CASSHAQISRQETQYF. As DNA, the CDR3 is TGTGCCAGCAGCCACGCCCAGATCTCTCGGCAAGAGACCCAGTACTTC.

The chain employs TRBV5-4 and TRBJ2-7; tentatively, D is TRBD1 (5 bases). The V and J ends lost 1 base and 4 bases respectively, with 21 bases between them. CDR1 and CDR2 from the germline V gene are SGHNT and YYREEE (reference sequence). The CDR3 has 17 amino acids. CDR3 region: CASSLLSSDSATYEQYF. The CDR3 coding sequence is TGTGCCAGCAGCTTGCTGAGCTCCGACAGCGCGACTTACGAGCAGTACTTC.

The rearrangement uses TRBV12-3 or TRBV12-4 and TRBJ2-7; D may match TRBD1 or TRBD2 (5 bases each). The ends were cut back, 4 bases at V and 9 bases at J, with 16 bases in the middle. The CDR3 is 13 residues long. CDR3 loop: CASSYGTDDGQYF. Written as DNA, the CDR3 is TGTGCCAGCAGTTACGGGACGGACGACGGGCAGTACTTC.

The CDR3 loop is CASSHLQGAQYGYTF. The DNA of the CDR3 is TGTGCCAGCAGCCACCTACAGGGGGCGCAATATGGCTACACCTTC. The chain links TRBV5-4 to TRBJ1-2, with 9 bases fitting TRBD1. The CDR3 is made up of 15 amino acids. CDR1 and CDR2 from the germline V gene are SGHNT and YYREEE (reference sequence). J lost 5 bases, V lost 4 bases, and 9 bases had no gene match. Complete variable domain (other parts from reference TRBV5-4 and TRBJ1-2): ETGVTQSPTHLIKTRGQQVTLRCSSQSGHNTVSWYQQALGQGPQFIFQYYREEENGRGNFPPRFSGLQFPNYSSELNVNALELDDSALYLCASSHLQGAQYGYTFGSGTRLTVV.

The rearrangement links TRBV12-5 to TRBJ1-1, with D possibly TRBD1 on 5 matching bases. There are 15 residues in the CDR3. The germline CDR1 and CDR2 sequences are LGHNT and FRNRAP. V lost 5 bases to trimming and J lost 4 bases, with 17 bases between them. In nucleotides, the CDR3 is TGTGCTAGTGGTCCCGGCCGGCAGGGCGGCACTGAAGCTTTCTTT. Translating it yields CASGPGRQGGTEAFF.